This TCR beta chain comes out of a study of shared clonotypes between healthy human individuals. The study's findings and limits: Only blood was sampled, and tissue TCR repertoires likely differ from blood ones.

Clones were sequenced by immunoSEQ multiplex PCR, and TCRdb holds only the in-frame ones, with some missing. The sample yields 650,000 to 700,000 clones, about 92% seen once. The study drew all its donors from Caucasian adults living in Nashville, Tennessee. Together with CD45RO+ cells, CCR7-negative CD45RA+ TemRA cells were included in CD8 memory. As for this clone: Its antigen is not known.

The germline gives CDR1 SGHNT, CDR2 YENEEA. The J segment lost 5 bases and the V segment lost 1 base, leaving 9 bases of the junction unmatched. CDR3 size: 17 residues. This TCR derives from a man aged 18 to 29 in good health. Some clones in this sample may be carry-over from other donors' samples. The specimen sequenced was memory CD8+ T cells from PBMCs. The subset denotes: CD45RO+ cells pooled with CCR7-negative TemRA cells. The V and J genes are TRBV11-3 and TRBJ2-1, with 9 nucleotides matching TRBD2. CDR3 DNA sequence: TGTGCCAGCAGCTTAGTGTTTGGGCGGGAGGGGAACAATGAGCAGTTCTTC. Its protein is CASSLVFGREGNNEQFF.